Following are 30 T cell receptor beta chains from one sample sequenced in a study of vaccination effects on CD4 cells after COVID-19. Which antigens these TCRs recognize remains unknown. Only in-frame clones appear in the TCRdb table, and some are missing; sequencing was by immunoSEQ multiplex PCR. The profile covers tens of thousands of clones, with about two thirds appearing a single time and around 19% taken by the ten largest. Expansion with viral peptide pools was applied to antigen-specific CD4+ T cells by the ViraFEST assay prior to sequencing. The culture ran for less than 12 days, and then CD4+ T cells were isolated. Vaccinees lacked prior SARS-CoV-2 infection and tested negative for nucleocapsid antibodies. The sequenced sample was CD4+ T cells from PBMCs cultured with SARS-CoV-2 spike peptides, obtained before COVID-19 vaccination. The receptor set was obtained from a human donor who received a COVID-19 vaccine.

The V and J genes are TRBV11-1 and TRBJ2-1, with D uncertain. Trimming shortened V by 2 bases and J by 4 bases, and 9 bases separated the two germline ends. CDR3 length: 14 residues. CDR1 is SGHAT and CDR2 is FQDESV in the germline V gene (reference sequence). The CDR3 region is CASSLTVSYNEQFF. CDR3 coding DNA: TGTGCCAGCAGCTTAACCGTTTCTTACAATGAGCAGTTCTTC.

This clone has a single count. The chain has TRBV6-5 and TRBJ1-3; no reliable D call. Trimming stripped 5 bases from V and 0 bases from J, with 11 bases between. In germline, CDR1 is MNHEY, CDR2 SVGAGI. The CDR3 loop spans 15 amino acids. CDR3 protein: CASSTYSFSGNTIYF. DNA for the CDR3: TGTGCCAGCAGTACATACAGCTTCTCTGGAAACACCATATATTTT.

The V gene is TRBV6-1, the J gene TRBJ1-1; D is undetermined. The CDR3 spans 14 residues. Germline CDR1 reads MNHNS; CDR2 reads SASEGT. Trimming shortened V by 1 base and J by 7 bases, and 13 bases separated the two germline ends. The CDR3 loop reads CASSEGVRTNEAFF. CDR3 in DNA: TGTGCCAGCAGTGAAGGGGTCAGGACGAATGAAGCTTTCTTT.

For the CDR3, the DNA is TGTGCCATCCGGAGTGGGGGTAACACCGGGGAGCTGTTTTTT. It specifies CAIRSGGNTGELFF. The V call is TRBV10-3, the J call TRBJ2-2; tentatively, D is TRBD1 or TRBD2 (5 bases each). This CDR3 is built from 14 residues. The V end lost 8 bases, the J end lost 2 bases, and 12 bases lay between the germline ends. CDR1 and CDR2 (germline): ENHRY, SYGVKD.

The chain is built from TRBV27 and TRBJ2-3; 7 bases are shared with TRBD1. The CDR3 runs 16 residues. Germline V gene sequence: CDR1 MNHEY, CDR2 SMNVEV (reference sequence). Trimming at V came to 5 bases and at J to 0 bases, leaving 8 bases not matched to a gene. The CDR3 region is CASSTRQGTSTDTQYF. In DNA form, the CDR3 reads TGTGCCAGCAGTACCCGACAGGGCACTAGCACAGATACGCAGTATTTT.

J is TRBJ2-3 and V is TRBV11-3, with a tentative D call TRBD1 (6 bases). The CDR3 sequence is 12 residues long. Germline CDR1 is SGHNT and CDR2 is YENEEA. V was trimmed by 7 bases and J by 1 base, leaving 6 bases between them. CDR3 amino acids: CASKGGTDTQYF. As DNA, the CDR3 is TGTGCCAGCAAGGGGGGCACAGATACGCAGTATTTT.

This clone was counted between two and nine times. The gene calls are TRBV27 and TRBJ2-7; D gene ambiguous. This CDR3 comprises 14 residues. Per the germline V gene, CDR1 is MNHEY and CDR2 is SMNVEV (reference sequence). Between the trimmed V and J ends, which lost 2 bases and 5 bases, there was a span of 13 bases. This CDR3 reads CASSLGYRVNEQYF. Here the CDR3 DNA reads TGTGCCAGCAGTTTAGGGTATAGGGTCAACGAGCAGTACTTC.

This clone was observed a handful of times. CDR3 sequence: CAIRRTGDPNTEAFF. The CDR3 nucleotides are TGTGCCATCAGGAGGACGGGGGACCCGAACACTGAAGCTTTCTTT. The chain joins TRBV10-3 to TRBJ1-1, with TRBD1 as a possible D gene (5 bases). CDR1 and CDR2 (germline): ENHRY, SYGVKD. V was clipped by 6 bases and J by 1 base, with 15 bases between them. CDR3 length equals 15 residues.

This sequence joins TRBV2 and TRBJ2-1, with TRBD2 matching 9 bases. From germline, CDR1 is SNHLY and CDR2 FYNNEI. CDR3 length equals 13 residues. Trimming took 6 bases from V and 7 from J; bases not matched to a gene: 4. Written as DNA, the CDR3 is TGTGCCAGCAGGGCTAGCGGGATGAATGAGCAGTTCTTC. This sequence encodes CASRASGMNEQFF.

A single count supports this clone. V is TRBV15 and J is TRBJ2-5; TRBD1 might be the D (5 bases). Germline V gene data show CDR1 as LNHNV and CDR2 as YYDKDF (reference sequence). This CDR3 is built from 13 residues. Trimming removed 3 bases at V and 5 bases at J, with 10 bases between. The CDR3 here is CATSRTRAETQYF. CDR3 DNA sequence: TGTGCCACCAGCAGGACCAGGGCCGAGACCCAGTACTTC. The whole variable domain, remainder taken from reference TRBV15 and TRBJ2-5, is DAMVIQNPRYQVTQFGKPVTLSCSQTLNHNVMYWYQQKSSQAPKLLFHYYDKDFNNEADTPDNFQSRRPNTSFCFLDIRSPGLGDTAMYLCATSRTRAETQYFGPGTRLLVL.

CDR3 nucleotides: TGTGCCAGCAGTCCCGATGGCCGGAATTCACCCCTCCACTTT. Translation gives CASSPDGRNSPLHF. This rearrangement joins TRBV2 to TRBJ1-6; no definite D call. Trimming pared 5 bases from V and 7 bases from J, leaving 12 bases between. Looked up from germline, CDR1 is SNHLY and CDR2 is FYNNEI. This CDR3 contains 14 residues.

The gene calls are TRBV24-1 and TRBJ2-3, with D unclear. Trimming shortened V by 3 bases and J by 9 bases, and 9 bases separated the two germline ends. CDR3 length: 12 amino acids. Germline CDR1 and CDR2: KGHDR and SFDVKD. CDR3 sequence (DNA): TGTGCCACCAGTGATCCCGCGAAGACGCAGTATTTT. This codes for CATSDPAKTQYF.

This clone has a single count. CDR3 bases: TGTGCCTGGAGTGTAAGGACAGGGGCCTATGGCTACACCTTC. Amino acids: CAWSVRTGAYGYTF. The chain couples TRBV30 to TRBJ1-2, with 9 bases aligning to TRBD1. Germline lookup yields CDR1 GTSNPN and CDR2 SVGIG (reference sequence). The CDR3 consists of 14 residues. The V segment lost 0 bases and the J segment 4 bases; nucleotides outside the gene matches: 3.

This clone was counted only a few times. This sequence joins TRBV10-3 and TRBJ2-3; TRBD2 is a possible D gene (5 bases). CDR1 ENHRY and CDR2 SYGVKD come from the germline V gene. This CDR3 has 15 residues. V lost 3 bases and J 6 bases, leaving 16 bases between the germline ends. In DNA form, the CDR3 reads TGTGCCATCAGTGAATCGGGGTACTTGGCCGATACGCAGTATTTT. Translated, it gives CAISESGYLADTQYF.

J is TRBJ1-4 and V is TRBV3-1 (or the pseudogene TRBV3-2); tentative D call: TRBD1 (5 bases). In germline, CDR1 is LGHDT, CDR2 YNNKEL (reference sequence). Trimming took off 4 bases at V and 3 bases at J, with 9 bases between the two ends. This CDR3 spans 14 amino acids. This CDR3 reads CASSLRGANEKLFF. The CDR3 bases are TGTGCCAGCAGCCTCCGAGGGGCTAATGAAAAACTGTTTTTT.

This clone was seen once. The chain links TRBV3-1 (or the pseudogene TRBV3-2) to TRBJ1-2, with 11 nucleotides matching TRBD1. Germline V gives CDR1 LGHDT, CDR2 YNNKEL (reference sequence). This CDR3 is 13 amino acids long. V shed 4 bases and J 8 bases; nucleotides not matched to a gene: 3. The CDR3 nucleotides are TGTGCCAGCAGCCCCGGGACAGGGGGAGGCTACACCTTC. Its translation: CASSPGTGGGYTF.

The genes are TRBV6-5 and TRBJ2-7, with 9 bases fitting TRBD2. CDR1 is MNHEY and CDR2 is SVGAGI in the germline V gene. V trimming: 8 bases; J trimming: 8 bases; junction bases outside the gene matches: 7. The CDR3 runs to 12 residues. The CDR3 loop is CASRGTSPQQYF. The CDR3 nucleotides read TGTGCCAGCCGGGGGACTAGCCCCCAGCAGTACTTC.

The CDR3 region has the DNA TGTGCCACCAGTGACGGGACTAGCGGGGCTGAGACCCAGTACTTC. As protein: CATSDGTSGAETQYF. The chain links TRBV24-1 to TRBJ2-5, with 13 bases aligning to TRBD2. Germline CDR1 KGHDR, CDR2 SFDVKD. The CDR3 covers 15 residues. The V gene end was trimmed by 4 bases and the J gene end by 5 bases; junction bases not matched to a gene: 3.

In its sample, this clone was seen a few times. The chain combines TRBV7-9 with TRBJ1-6; the match to TRBD1 covers 8 bases. This CDR3 spans 13 amino acids. Trimming cost V 5 bases and J 6 bases; bases outside gene matches: 0. Germline V gene lookup returns CDR1 SEHNR and CDR2 FQNEAQ (reference sequence). CDR3 residues: CASSGQGNSPLHF. For the CDR3, the DNA is TGTGCCAGCAGCGGACAGGGTAATTCACCCCTCCACTTT.

The rearrangement joins TRBV6-5 to TRBJ1-6; 8 bases fit TRBD1. From germline, CDR1 is MNHEY and CDR2 SVGAGI. The CDR3 length is 14 residues. Unmatched junction bases numbered 5, after V lost 6 bases and J lost 7 bases. CDR3 nucleotide sequence: TGTGCCAGCAGCATGACAGGGGAAAATTCACCCCTCCACTTT. Amino acid sequence: CASSMTGENSPLHF.

There are a few counts of this clone. The sample contains more than one DNA sequence encoding this CDR3. V gene TRBV5-1 combines with J gene TRBJ1-1; perhaps TRBD1 as D (5 bases). This CDR3 contains 14 residues. CDR1 and CDR2 (germline): SGHRS, YFSETQ. The V end was cut by 0 bases, the J end by 4 bases, with 10 bases between. CDR3 nucleotides: TGCGCCAGCAGCTTGGCAAGGGGCGGCACTGAAGCTTTCTTT. Protein sequence: CASSLARGGTEAFF.

The chain is built from TRBV5-1 and TRBJ2-3; TRBD2 is a possible D gene (6 bases). Germline CDR1 SGHRS, CDR2 YFSETQ. Trimming took 4 bases from V and 5 from J, leaving 20 bases between them. CDR3 length: 16 amino acids. The CDR3 spells CASSPWTTSGLDTQYF. CDR3 DNA sequence: TGCGCCAGCAGCCCCTGGACTACCTCAGGACTAGATACGCAGTATTTT.

V gene TRBV5-6 combines with J gene TRBJ2-1; possibly TRBD2 for D (5 bases). Trimming took off 2 bases at V and 4 bases at J, with 10 bases between the two ends. The CDR3 sequence is 14 residues long. From germline, CDR1 is SGHDT and CDR2 YYEEEE. CDR3: CASSFRGSYNEQFF. CDR3 nucleotide sequence: TGTGCCAGCAGCTTCCGGGGTAGTTACAATGAGCAGTTCTTC.

The chain uses TRBV27 and TRBJ1-4; D may be TRBD1 (5 bases). CDR1 and CDR2 (germline): MNHEY, SMNVEV (reference sequence). Trimming cost V 2 bases and J 7 bases, with 14 bases left between them. The CDR3 spans 15 residues. Written as DNA, the CDR3 is TGTGCCAGCAGTTTAACCCCGGCGGGGGGTGAAAAACTGTTTTTT. The encoded protein is CASSLTPAGGEKLFF.

The chain has TRBV7-8 and TRBJ2-3, with D perhaps matching TRBD2 (5 bases). The CDR3 covers 17 residues. The ends were cut back, 1 base at V and 2 bases at J, with 16 bases in the middle. Germline lookup yields CDR1 SGHVS and CDR2 FQNEAQ. CDR3 sequence (DNA): TGTGCCAGCAGCTTAGAGCGGCTGTCAGGACCCACAGATACGCAGTATTTT. Translated, it gives CASSLERLSGPTDTQYF. The full variable domain, with the rest looked up from reference TRBV7-8 and TRBJ2-3, is GAGVSQSPRYKVAKRGQDVALRCDPISGHVSLFWYQQALGQGPEFLTYFQNEAQLDKSGLPSDRFFAERPEGSVSTLKIQRTQQEDSAVYLCASSLERLSGPTDTQYFGPGTRLTVL.

This chain joins TRBV6-1 and TRBJ2-7; 10 bases map to TRBD1. CDR1 is MNHNS, CDR2 SASEGT, per germline. The CDR3 is 15 residues long. V lost 1 base to trimming and J lost 3 bases; unmatched junction nucleotides: 3. The CDR3 protein is CASSEGQGANYEQYF. CDR3 nucleotides: TGTGCCAGCAGTGAAGGACAGGGGGCTAACTACGAGCAGTACTTC.

The CDR3 sequence: CASSEAADYGYTF. CDR3 in DNA: TGTGCCAGCAGTGAGGCGGCAGACTATGGCTACACCTTC. This chain connects TRBV6-1 to TRBJ1-2; D uncertain. The CDR3 has 13 residues. The germline gives CDR1 MNHNS, CDR2 SASEGT. Trimming left V 3 bases short and J 3 bases short, with 8 bases between.

This clone was picked up a small number of times. The chain carries TRBV19 and TRBJ1-5; D uncertain. Trimming left V 6 bases short and J 6 bases short, with 18 bases between. Germline V gene data show CDR1 as LNHDA and CDR2 as SQIVND (reference sequence). CDR3 size: 15 residues. CDR3 protein: CASRPPVGVGQPQHF. The DNA of the CDR3 is TGTGCCAGTAGGCCCCCTGTCGGGGTAGGTCAGCCCCAGCATTTT.

The V and J genes are TRBV29-1 and TRBJ2-7; D unresolved. CDR1 is SQVTM, CDR2 ANQGSEA, per germline. V lost 5 bases and J 2 bases, leaving 10 bases between the germline ends. This CDR3 comprises 12 residues. CDR3 sequence (DNA): TGCAGCGTTTATGTGGCAGCCTACGAGCAGTACTTC. This gives the protein CSVYVAAYEQYF.

The chain links TRBV7-3 to TRBJ2-2, with no clear D. This CDR3 comprises 14 residues. In germline, CDR1 is SGHTA, CDR2 FQGTGA. V was clipped by 2 bases and J by 4 bases, with 8 bases between them. The CDR3 loop is CASSLGSSTGELFF. CDR3 coding DNA: TGTGCCAGCAGCTTAGGTTCGAGCACCGGGGAGCTGTTTTTT.